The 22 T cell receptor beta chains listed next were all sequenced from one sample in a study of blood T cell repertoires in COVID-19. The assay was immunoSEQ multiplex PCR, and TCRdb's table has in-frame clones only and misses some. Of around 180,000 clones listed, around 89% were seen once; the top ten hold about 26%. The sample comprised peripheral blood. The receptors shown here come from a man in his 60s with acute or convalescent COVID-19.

CDR3 residues: CASSLGGGFYGYTF. CDR3 bases: TGTGCCAGCAGCTTAGGAGGGGGCTTCTATGGCTACACCTTC. The chain joins TRBV11-2 to TRBJ1-2; 7 bases fit TRBD1. The CDR3 spans 14 residues. CDR1 is SGHAT and CDR2 is FQNNGV in the germline V gene. Unmatched junction bases numbered 3, after V lost 1 base and J lost 4 bases.

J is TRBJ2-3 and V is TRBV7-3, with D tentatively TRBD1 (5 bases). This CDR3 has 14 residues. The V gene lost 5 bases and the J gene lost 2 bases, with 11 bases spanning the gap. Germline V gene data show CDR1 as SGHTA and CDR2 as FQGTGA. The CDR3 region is CASSQTGPTDTQYF. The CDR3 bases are TGTGCCAGCAGCCAAACAGGTCCCACAGATACGCAGTATTTT.

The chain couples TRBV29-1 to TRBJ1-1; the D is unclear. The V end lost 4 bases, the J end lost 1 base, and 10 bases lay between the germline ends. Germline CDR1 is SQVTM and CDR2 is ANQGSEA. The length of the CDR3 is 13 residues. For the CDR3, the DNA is TGCAGCGTTGCCCCCCAGGCGAACACTGAAGCTTTCTTT. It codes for CSVAPQANTEAFF.

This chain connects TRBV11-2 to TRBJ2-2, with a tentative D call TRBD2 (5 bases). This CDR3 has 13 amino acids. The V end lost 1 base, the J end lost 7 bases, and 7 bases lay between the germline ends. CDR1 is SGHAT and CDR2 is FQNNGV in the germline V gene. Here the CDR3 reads CASSLVGIGELFF. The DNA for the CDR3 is TGTGCCAGCAGCTTAGTCGGGATCGGGGAGCTGTTTTTT.

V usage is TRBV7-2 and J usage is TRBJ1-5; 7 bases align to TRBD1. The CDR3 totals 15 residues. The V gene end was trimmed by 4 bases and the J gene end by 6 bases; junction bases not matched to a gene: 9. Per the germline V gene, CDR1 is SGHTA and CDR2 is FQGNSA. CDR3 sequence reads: CASSSEGDSGQPQHF. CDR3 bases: TGTGCCAGCAGCTCAGAGGGGGACAGCGGTCAGCCCCAGCATTTT. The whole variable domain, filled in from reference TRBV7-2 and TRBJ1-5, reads GAGVSQSPSNKVTEKGKDVELRCDPISGHTALYWYRQSLGQGLEFLIYFQGNSAPDKSGLPSDRFSAERTGGSVSTLTIQRTQQEDSAVYLCASSSEGDSGQPQHFGDGTRLSIL.

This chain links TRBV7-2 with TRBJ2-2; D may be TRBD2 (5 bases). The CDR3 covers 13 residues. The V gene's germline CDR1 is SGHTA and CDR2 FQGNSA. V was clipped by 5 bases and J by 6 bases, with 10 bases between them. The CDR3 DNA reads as TGTGCCAGCAGCCCAGCGGTGTCCGGGGAGCTGTTTTTT. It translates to CASSPAVSGELFF.

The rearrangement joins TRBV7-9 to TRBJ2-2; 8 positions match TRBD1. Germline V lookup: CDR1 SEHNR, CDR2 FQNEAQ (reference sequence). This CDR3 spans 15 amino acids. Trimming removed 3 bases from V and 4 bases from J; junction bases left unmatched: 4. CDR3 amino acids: CASSFDRGGTGELFF. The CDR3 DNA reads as TGTGCCAGCAGCTTCGACAGGGGAGGCACCGGGGAGCTGTTTTTT.

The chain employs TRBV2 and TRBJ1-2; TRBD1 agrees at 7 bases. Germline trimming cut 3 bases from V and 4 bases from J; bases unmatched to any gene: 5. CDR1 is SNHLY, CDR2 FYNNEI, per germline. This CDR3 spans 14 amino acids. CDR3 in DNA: TGTGCCAGCAGTGAGGGACAGCAGCTCTATGGCTACACCTTC. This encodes CASSEGQQLYGYTF.

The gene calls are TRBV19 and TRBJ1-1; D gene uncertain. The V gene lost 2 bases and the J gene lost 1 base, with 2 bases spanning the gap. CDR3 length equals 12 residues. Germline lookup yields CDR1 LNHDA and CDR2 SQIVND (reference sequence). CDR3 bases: TGTGCCAGTAGTATACAGAACACTGAAGCTTTCTTT. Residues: CASSIQNTEAFF.

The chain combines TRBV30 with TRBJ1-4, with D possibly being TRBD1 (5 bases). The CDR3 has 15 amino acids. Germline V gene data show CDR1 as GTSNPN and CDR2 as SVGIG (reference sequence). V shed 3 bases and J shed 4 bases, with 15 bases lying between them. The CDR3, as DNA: TGTGCCTGGAGAAGGATAGGAGGGGTTAATGAAAAACTGTTTTTT. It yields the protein CAWRRIGGVNEKLFF.

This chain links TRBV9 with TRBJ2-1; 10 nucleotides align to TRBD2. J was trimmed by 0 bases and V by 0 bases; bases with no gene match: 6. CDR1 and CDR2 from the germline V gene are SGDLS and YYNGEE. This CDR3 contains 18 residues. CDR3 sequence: CASSVVSGRANSYNEQFF. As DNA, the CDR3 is TGTGCCAGCAGCGTAGTAAGCGGGAGGGCCAACTCCTACAATGAGCAGTTCTTC.

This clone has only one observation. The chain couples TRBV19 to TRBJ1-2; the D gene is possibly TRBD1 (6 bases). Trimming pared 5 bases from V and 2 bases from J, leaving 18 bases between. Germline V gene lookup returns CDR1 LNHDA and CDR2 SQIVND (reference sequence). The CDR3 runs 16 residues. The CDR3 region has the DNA TGTGCCAGTAGTCCGGGACAAGTCCTGTCGAACTATGGCTACACCTTC. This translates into CASSPGQVLSNYGYTF.

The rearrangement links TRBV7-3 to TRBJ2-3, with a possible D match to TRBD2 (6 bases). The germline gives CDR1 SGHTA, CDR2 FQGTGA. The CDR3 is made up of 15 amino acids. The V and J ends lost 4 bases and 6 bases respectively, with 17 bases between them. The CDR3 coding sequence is TGTGCCAGCAGCTGGAGCGGGTCTACGAGGGATACGCAGTATTTT. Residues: CASSWSGSTRDTQYF. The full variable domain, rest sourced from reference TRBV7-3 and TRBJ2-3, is GAGVSQTPSNKVTEKGKYVELRCDPISGHTALYWYRQSLGQGPEFLIYFQGTGAADDSGLPNDRFFAVRPEGSVSTLKIQRTERGDSAVYLCASSWSGSTRDTQYFGPGTRLTVL.

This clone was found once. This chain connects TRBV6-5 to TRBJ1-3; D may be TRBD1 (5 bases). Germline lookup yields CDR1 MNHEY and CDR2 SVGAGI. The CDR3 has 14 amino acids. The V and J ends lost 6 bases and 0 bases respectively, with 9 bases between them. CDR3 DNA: TGTGCCAGCAGAGACAGTTACTCTGGAAACACCATATATTTT. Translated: CASRDSYSGNTIYF.

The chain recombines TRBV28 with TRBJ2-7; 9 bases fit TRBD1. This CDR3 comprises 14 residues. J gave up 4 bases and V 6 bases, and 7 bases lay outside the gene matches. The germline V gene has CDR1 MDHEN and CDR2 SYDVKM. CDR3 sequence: CASSSTGGGYEQYV. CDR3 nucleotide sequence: TGTGCCAGCAGCTCGACAGGGGGGGGATACGAGCAGTACGTC.

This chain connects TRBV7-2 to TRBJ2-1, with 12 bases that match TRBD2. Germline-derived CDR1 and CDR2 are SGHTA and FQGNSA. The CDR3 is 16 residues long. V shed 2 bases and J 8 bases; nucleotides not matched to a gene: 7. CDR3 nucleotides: TGTGCCAGCAGCTTATATCCTAGCGGGAGGGGAGATGAGCAGTTCTTC. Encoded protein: CASSLYPSGRGDEQFF.

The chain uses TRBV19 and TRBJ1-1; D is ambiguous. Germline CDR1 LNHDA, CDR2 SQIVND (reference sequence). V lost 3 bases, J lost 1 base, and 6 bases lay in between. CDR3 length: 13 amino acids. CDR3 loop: CASSMGRNTEAFF. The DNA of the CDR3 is TGTGCCAGTAGTATGGGCCGGAACACTGAAGCTTTCTTT.

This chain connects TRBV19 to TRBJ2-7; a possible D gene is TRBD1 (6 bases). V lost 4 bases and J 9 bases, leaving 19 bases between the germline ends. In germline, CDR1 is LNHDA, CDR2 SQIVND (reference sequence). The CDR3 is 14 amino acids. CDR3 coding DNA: TGTGCCAGTAGTACAAGGGACACTTTACGACGGCAGTACTTC. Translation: CASSTRDTLRRQYF.

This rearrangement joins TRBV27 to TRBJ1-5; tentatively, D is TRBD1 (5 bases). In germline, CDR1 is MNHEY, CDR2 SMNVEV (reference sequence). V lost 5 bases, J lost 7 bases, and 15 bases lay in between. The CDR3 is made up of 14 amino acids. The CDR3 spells CASSPGGVNQPQHF. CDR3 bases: TGTGCCAGCAGTCCGGGAGGGGTTAACCAGCCCCAGCATTTT.

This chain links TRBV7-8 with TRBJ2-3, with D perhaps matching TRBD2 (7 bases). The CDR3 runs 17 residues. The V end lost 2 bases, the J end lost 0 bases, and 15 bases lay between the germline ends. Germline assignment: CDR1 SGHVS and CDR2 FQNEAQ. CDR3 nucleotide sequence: TGTGCCAGCAGCTTAATTGTGGGGGGGCATAGCACAGATACGCAGTATTTT. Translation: CASSLIVGGHSTDTQYF. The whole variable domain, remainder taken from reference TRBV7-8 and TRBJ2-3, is GAGVSQSPRYKVAKRGQDVALRCDPISGHVSLFWYQQALGQGPEFLTYFQNEAQLDKSGLPSDRFFAERPEGSVSTLKIQRTQQEDSAVYLCASSLIVGGHSTDTQYFGPGTRLTVL.

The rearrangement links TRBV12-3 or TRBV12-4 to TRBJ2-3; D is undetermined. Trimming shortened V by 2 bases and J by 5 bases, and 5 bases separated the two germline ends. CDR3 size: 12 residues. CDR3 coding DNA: TGTGCCAGCAGTTTATTCGGAGATACGCAGTATTTT. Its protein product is CASSLFGDTQYF.

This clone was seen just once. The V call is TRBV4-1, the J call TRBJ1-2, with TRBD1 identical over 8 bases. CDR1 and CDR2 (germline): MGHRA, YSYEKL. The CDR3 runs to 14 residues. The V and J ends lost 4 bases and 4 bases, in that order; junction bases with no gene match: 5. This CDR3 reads CASSPGGYPYGYTF. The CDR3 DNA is TGCGCCAGCAGCCCAGGGGGCTACCCCTATGGCTACACCTTC.